This T cell receptor beta chain was observed in a study of shared clonotypes between healthy human individuals. A word on this clone: Antigen unknown. Distinct nucleotide sequences in the sample also encode this CDR3.

Generated by immunoSEQ multiplex PCR, the TCRdb table keeps only in-frame clones and is missing some. The sample lists 1.5 million to 2.5 million clones, over 85% occurring once. V was shortened by 2 bases and J by 4 bases, with 6 bases between the two germline ends. From germline, CDR1 is SGDLS and CDR2 YYNGEE. This CDR3 contains 12 residues. Points from the study as a whole: Clonotypes not shared had lower generation probabilities than those common to all four donors.

CD45RO-negative, CCR7-positively selected cells formed the naive CD8 fraction, excluding terminally differentiated effector memory CD45RA+ cells. The V gene is TRBV9, the J gene TRBJ1-1; D remains ambiguous. The source material was naive CD8+ T cells sorted from blood. The source of this sequence is a man younger than 35 in good health. For the CDR3, the DNA is TGTGCCAGCAGCGTCGAAGGCACTGAAGCTTTCTTT. This translates into CASSVEGTEAFF.